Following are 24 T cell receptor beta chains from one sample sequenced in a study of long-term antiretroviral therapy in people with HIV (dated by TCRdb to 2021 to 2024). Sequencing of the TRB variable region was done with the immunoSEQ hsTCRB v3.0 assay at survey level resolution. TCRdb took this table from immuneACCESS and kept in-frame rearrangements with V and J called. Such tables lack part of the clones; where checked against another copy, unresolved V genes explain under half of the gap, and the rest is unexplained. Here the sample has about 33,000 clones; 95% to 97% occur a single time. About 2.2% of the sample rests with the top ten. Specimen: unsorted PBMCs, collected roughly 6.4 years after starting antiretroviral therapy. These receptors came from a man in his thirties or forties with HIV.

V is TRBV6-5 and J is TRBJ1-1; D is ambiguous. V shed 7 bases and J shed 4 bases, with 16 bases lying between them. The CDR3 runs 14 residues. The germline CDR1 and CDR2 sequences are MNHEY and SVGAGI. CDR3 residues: CASTPLGSGTEAFF. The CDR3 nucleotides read TGTGCCAGCACCCCATTAGGGTCGGGCACTGAAGCTTTCTTT.

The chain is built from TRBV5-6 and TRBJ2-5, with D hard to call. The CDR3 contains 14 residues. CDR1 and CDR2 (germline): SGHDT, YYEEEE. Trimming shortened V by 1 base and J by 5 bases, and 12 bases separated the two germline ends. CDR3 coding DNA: TGTGCCAGCAGCTTGACCGACGGCGTCGAGACCCAGTACTTC. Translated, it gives CASSLTDGVETQYF.

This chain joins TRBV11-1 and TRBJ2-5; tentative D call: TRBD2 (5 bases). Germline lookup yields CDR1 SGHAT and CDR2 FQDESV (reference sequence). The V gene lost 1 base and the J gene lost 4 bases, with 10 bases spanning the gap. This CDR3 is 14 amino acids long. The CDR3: CASSLVAGSETQYF. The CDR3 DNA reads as TGTGCCAGCAGCTTAGTGGCGGGTTCAGAGACCCAGTACTTC. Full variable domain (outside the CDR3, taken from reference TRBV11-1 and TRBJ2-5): EAEVAQSPRYKITEKSQAVAFWCDPISGHATLYWYRQILGQGPELLVQFQDESVVDDSQLPKDRFSAERLKGVDSTLKIQPAELGDSAMYLCASSLVAGSETQYFGPGTRLLVL.

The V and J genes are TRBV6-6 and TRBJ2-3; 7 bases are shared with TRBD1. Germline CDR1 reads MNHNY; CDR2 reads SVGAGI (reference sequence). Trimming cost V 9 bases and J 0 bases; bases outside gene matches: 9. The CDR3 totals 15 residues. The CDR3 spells CASKSGTVSTDTQYF. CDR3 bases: TGTGCCAGTAAATCCGGGACAGTGAGCACAGATACGCAGTATTTT.

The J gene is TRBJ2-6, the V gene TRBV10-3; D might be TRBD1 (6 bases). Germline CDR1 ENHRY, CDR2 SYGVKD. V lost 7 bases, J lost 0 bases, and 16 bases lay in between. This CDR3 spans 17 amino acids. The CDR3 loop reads CAITPGAESSGANVLTF. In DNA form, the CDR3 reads TGTGCCATCACCCCAGGGGCCGAAAGCTCTGGGGCCAACGTCCTGACTTTC.

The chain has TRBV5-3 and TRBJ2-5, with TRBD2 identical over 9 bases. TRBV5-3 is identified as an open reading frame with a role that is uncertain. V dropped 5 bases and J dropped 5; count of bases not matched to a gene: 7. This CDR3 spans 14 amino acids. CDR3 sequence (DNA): TGTGCCAGAAGTCCGGGACTAGCATGTGAGACCCAGTACTTC. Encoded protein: CARSPGLACETQYF.

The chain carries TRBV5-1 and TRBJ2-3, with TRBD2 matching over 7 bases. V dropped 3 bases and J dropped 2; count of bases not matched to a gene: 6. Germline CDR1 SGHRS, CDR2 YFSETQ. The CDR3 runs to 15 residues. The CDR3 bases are TGCGCCAGCAGCTCCGGGACTAAAAACACAGATACGCAGTATTTT. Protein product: CASSSGTKNTDTQYF.

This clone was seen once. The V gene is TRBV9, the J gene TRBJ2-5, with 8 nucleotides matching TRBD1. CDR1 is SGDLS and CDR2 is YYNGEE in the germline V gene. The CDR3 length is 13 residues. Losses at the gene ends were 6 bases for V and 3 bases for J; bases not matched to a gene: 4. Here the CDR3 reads CASNKDREETQYF. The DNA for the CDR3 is TGTGCCAGCAACAAGGACAGGGAAGAGACCCAGTACTTC.

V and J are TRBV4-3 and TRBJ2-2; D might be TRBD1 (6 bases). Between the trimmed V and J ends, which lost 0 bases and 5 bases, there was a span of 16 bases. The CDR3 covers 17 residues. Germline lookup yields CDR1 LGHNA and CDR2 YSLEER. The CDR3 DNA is TGCGCCAGCAGCCAAGAATTGGGGGCCATAGGGACCGGGGAGCTGTTTTTT. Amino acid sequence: CASSQELGAIGTGELFF.

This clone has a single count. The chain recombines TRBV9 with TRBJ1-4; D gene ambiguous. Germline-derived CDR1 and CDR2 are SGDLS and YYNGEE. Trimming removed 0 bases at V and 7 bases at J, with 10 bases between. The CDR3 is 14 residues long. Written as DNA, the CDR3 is TGTGCCAGCAGCGTAGGCGGGATTGGTGAAAAACTGTTTTTT. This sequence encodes CASSVGGIGEKLFF.

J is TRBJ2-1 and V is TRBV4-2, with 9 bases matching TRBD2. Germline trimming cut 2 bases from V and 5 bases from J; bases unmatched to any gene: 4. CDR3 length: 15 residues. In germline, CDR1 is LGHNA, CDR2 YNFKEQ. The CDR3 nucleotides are TGTGCCAGCAGCCAAACTAGCGGGCCTAACAATGAGCAGTTCTTC. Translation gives CASSQTSGPNNEQFF.

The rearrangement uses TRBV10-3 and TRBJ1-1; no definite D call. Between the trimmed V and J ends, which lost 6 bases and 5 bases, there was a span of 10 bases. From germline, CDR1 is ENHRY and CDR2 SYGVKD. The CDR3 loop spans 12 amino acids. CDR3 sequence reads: CAIRAEGTEAFF. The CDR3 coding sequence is TGTGCCATCAGGGCGGAAGGGACTGAAGCTTTCTTT.

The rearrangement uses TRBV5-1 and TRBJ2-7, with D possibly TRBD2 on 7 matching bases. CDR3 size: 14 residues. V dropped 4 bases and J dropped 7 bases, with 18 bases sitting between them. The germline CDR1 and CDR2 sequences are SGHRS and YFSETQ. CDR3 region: CASSEGAGAVEQYF. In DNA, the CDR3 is TGCGCCAGCAGCGAAGGGGCGGGGGCTGTTGAGCAGTACTTC.

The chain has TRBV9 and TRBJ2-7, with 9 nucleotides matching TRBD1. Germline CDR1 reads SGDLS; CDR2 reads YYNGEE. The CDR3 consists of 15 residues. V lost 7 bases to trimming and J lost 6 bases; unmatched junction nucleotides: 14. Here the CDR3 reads CASSPGPGQGSEQYF. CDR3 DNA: TGTGCCAGCTCCCCAGGACCGGGACAGGGATCCGAGCAGTACTTC.

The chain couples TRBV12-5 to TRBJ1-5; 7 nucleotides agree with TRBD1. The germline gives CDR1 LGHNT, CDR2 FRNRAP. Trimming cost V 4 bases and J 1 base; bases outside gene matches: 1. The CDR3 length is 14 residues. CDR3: CASGWGQSNQPQHF. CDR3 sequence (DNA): TGTGCTAGTGGTTGGGGACAGAGCAATCAGCCCCAGCATTTT. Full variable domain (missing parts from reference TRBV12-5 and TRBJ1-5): DARVTQTPRHKVTEMGQEVTMRCQPILGHNTVFWYRQTMMQGLELLAYFRNRAPLDDSGMPKDRFSAEMPDATLATLKIQPSEPRDSAVYFCASGWGQSNQPQHFGDGTRLSIL.

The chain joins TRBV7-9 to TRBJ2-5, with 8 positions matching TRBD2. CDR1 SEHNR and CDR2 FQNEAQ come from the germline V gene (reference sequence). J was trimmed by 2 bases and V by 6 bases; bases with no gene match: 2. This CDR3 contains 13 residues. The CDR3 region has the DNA TGTGCCAGCAGGACTAGCGCTCAAGAGACCCAGTACTTC. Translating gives CASRTSAQETQYF.

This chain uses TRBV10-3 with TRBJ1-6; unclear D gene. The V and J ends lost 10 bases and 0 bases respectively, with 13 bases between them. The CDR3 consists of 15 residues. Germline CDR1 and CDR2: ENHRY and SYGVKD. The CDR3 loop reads CATTAGSSYNSPLHF. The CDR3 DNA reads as TGTGCCACGACGGCCGGGAGCTCCTATAATTCACCCCTCCACTTT.

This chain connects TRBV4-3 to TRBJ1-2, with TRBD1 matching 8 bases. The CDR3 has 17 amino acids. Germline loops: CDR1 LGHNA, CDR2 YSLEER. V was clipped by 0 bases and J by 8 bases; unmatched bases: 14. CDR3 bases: TGCGCCAGCAGCCAAGAAGAGAGTCTCGACAGGGGAGAGGGCTACACCTTC. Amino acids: CASSQEESLDRGEGYTF.

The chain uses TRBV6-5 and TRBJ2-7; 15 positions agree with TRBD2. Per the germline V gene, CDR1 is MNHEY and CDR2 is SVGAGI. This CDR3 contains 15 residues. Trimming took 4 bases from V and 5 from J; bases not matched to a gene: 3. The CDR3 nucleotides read TGTGCCAGCAGTTGGGGGACTAGCGGGAGGAACGAGCAGTACTTC. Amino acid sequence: CASSWGTSGRNEQYF.

In nucleotides, the CDR3 is TGTGCCAGCAGCCAGAATGTGGACTTATCCTACGAGCAGTACTTC. This encodes CASSQNVDLSYEQYF. The rearrangement links TRBV7-8 to TRBJ2-7, with D possibly matching TRBD2 (5 bases). This CDR3 is 15 amino acids long. Trimming cost V 5 bases and J 1 base, with 15 bases left between them. Germline-derived CDR1 and CDR2 are SGHVS and FQNEAQ.

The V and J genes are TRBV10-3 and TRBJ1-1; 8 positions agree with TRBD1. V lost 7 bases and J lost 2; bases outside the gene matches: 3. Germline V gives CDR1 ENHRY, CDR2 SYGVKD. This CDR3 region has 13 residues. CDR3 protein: CAIKGQGNTEAFF. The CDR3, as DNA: TGTGCCATCAAAGGACAGGGCAACACTGAAGCTTTCTTT.

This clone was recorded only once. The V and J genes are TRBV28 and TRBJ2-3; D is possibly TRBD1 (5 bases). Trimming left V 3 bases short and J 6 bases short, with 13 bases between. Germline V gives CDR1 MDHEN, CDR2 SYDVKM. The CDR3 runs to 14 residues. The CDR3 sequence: CASSFSGPGDTQYF. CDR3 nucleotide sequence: TGTGCCAGCAGTTTTTCAGGCCCAGGGGATACGCAGTATTTT.

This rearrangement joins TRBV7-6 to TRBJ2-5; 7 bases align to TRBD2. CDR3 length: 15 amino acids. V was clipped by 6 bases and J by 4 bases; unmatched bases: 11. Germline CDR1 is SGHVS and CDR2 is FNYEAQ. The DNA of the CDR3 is TGTGCCAGCAGTTTGCCAGCGGGACGGGTAGAGACCCAGTACTTC. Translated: CASSLPAGRVETQYF.

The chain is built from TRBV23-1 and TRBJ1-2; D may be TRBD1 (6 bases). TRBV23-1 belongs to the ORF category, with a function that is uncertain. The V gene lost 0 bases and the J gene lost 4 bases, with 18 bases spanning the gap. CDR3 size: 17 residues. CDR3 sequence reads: CASSQSMNGGDGYGYTF. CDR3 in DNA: TGCGCCAGCAGTCAATCGATGAATGGGGGCGATGGCTATGGCTACACCTTC.